This T cell receptor beta chain is drawn from a study of blood T cells in healthy people across ages. The study, taken as a whole, reports: Long-lived donors exceeded aged donors in naive CD4+ cells and diversity. There was a strong correlation between TCR beta diversity and naive T cell percentage.

The second PCR ran about 6 to 11 cycles with a sample-barcoded 5' primer and J-beta primers. The authors tagged each cDNA molecule using a template-switch adaptor with 12 random nucleotides. TCRdb called the 5' RACE reads again in MiXCR, with one record for every CDR3 protein. The sample contains about 1.4 million distinct CDR3 sequences, around 59% of which appear only once. In the case of this clonotype: Antigen unknown. Possible read error: a much larger clone is one base away.

The sequence derives from a man aged 18-30 years in good health. Sequencing was done on a sample of blood.

CDR3 bases: TGTGCCAGCAGCTTAAGCGGGGGGAAATATGAGCAGTACTTC. Protein: CASSLSGGKYEQYF. The chain employs TRBV7-2 and TRBJ2-1, with 9 bases aligning to TRBD2. Judging by the DNA end, TRBJ2-7 fits better; the J call may be wrong. The CDR3 is 14 amino acids. From germline, CDR1 is SGHTA and CDR2 FQGNSA.